Below are 18 T cell receptor beta chains sequenced from a single sample in a study of shared clonotypes between healthy human individuals (dated by TCRdb to about 2020). CD8 naive samples were CD45RO-negative cells positively selected for CCR7, giving a CD45RA+CCR7+ population that excluded TemRA cells. Libraries were prepared through the immunoSEQ multiplex PCR assay. TCRdb retrieved this table from immuneACCESS and kept in-frame rearrangements only. Not all clones are present; in checked studies, unresolved V genes account for under half, and no reason is known for the remainder. For this sample there are over 2 million clones; about 95% appear just once. The ten most abundant clones make up around 1.1% of the sample. Sequencing was done on a sample of naive CD8+ T cells sorted from blood. Interpreted using the paper, the cell subset or site label stands for: CD45RA+CCR7+. These receptors were taken from a young man in good health.

V is TRBV5-8 and J is TRBJ1-5; TRBD1 aligns across 8 bases. The CDR3 has 16 residues. Germline lookup yields CDR1 SGHTS and CDR2 YDEGEE. V was pared by 0 bases and J by 8 bases, with 10 bases of the junction left unmatched. The CDR3 is CASSLGLQGDEEPQHF. The CDR3, as DNA: TGTGCCAGCAGCTTGGGTCTACAGGGGGATGAGGAGCCCCAGCATTTT.

This sequence joins TRBV9 and TRBJ2-5; weak D call: TRBD2 (6 bases). CDR1 SGDLS and CDR2 YYNGEE come from the germline V gene. CDR3 length: 15 residues. Trimming pared 0 bases from V and 2 bases from J, leaving 11 bases between. The CDR3, as DNA: TGTGCCAGCAGCGTAGTAGCTAGCGTGCAAGAGACCCAGTACTTC. Its protein product is CASSVVASVQETQYF.

V and J are TRBV4-1 and TRBJ2-7; 11 positions agree with TRBD2. V was clipped by 4 bases and J by 2 bases; unmatched bases: 4. Germline V gene data show CDR1 as MGHRA and CDR2 as YSYEKL. The CDR3 loop spans 15 amino acids. The CDR3 region has the DNA TGCGCCAGCAGCCCGGGACTAGCGGAGGCCTACGAGCAGTACTTC. Its translation is CASSPGLAEAYEQYF.

As for this clone: Other DNA sequences in the same sample also yield this CDR3. This chain links TRBV9 with TRBJ1-3; the D is unclear. CDR1 and CDR2 (germline): SGDLS, YYNGEE. V was shortened by 0 bases and J by 1 base, with 5 bases between the two germline ends. The CDR3 length is 14 residues. The CDR3, as DNA: TGTGCCAGCAGCGTAGGGGTTTCTGGAAACACCATATATTTT. The encoded protein is CASSVGVSGNTIYF.

V and J are TRBV5-1 and TRBJ2-3, with TRBD1 identical over 7 bases. Unmatched junction bases numbered 6, after V lost 1 base and J lost 4 bases. The CDR3 totals 15 residues. The germline V gene encodes CDR1 SGHRS and CDR2 YFSETQ. DNA of the CDR3: TGCGCCAGCAGCTTGTTACAGGGGACCGCAGATACGCAGTATTTT. Its translation is CASSLLQGTADTQYF. The whole variable domain, filled in from reference TRBV5-1 and TRBJ2-3, reads KAGVTQTPRYLIKTRGQQVTLSCSPISGHRSVSWYQQTPGQGLQFLFEYFSETQRNKGNFPGRFSGRQFSNSRSEMNVSTLELGDSALYLCASSLLQGTADTQYFGPGTRLTVL.

This chain connects TRBV19 to TRBJ2-1; 8 bases agree with TRBD2. V lost 8 bases to trimming and J lost 5 bases; unmatched junction nucleotides: 2. Germline lookup yields CDR1 LNHDA and CDR2 SQIVND (reference sequence). CDR3 size: 12 residues. CDR3 nucleotide sequence: TGTGCCAGTGGGACTAGTCACAATGAGCAGTTCTTC. It codes for CASGTSHNEQFF.

The genes are TRBV6-5 and TRBJ1-6; 8 bases align to TRBD1. This CDR3 comprises 14 residues. J lost 6 bases, V lost 6 bases, and 4 bases had no gene match. Germline values: CDR1 MNHEY, CDR2 SVGAGI. This CDR3 is CASRDTGGNSPLHF. CDR3 DNA: TGTGCCAGCAGGGACACAGGGGGTAATTCACCCCTCCACTTT.

Concerning this clone itself: One end of the junction is discordant with germline, which a read error may explain. This rearrangement joins TRBV10-3 to TRBJ2-7; TRBD1 matches 9 bases. CDR1 is ENHRY, CDR2 SYGVKD, per germline. The CDR3 has 13 amino acids. The CDR3: CAIRDRGKYEQYF. CDR3 bases: TGTGCCATCCGTGACAGGGGGAAGTACGAGCAGTACTTC.

The chain carries TRBV4-1 and TRBJ1-4; maybe TRBD1 (5 bases). Germline CDR1 is MGHRA and CDR2 is YSYEKL. CDR3 length equals 16 residues. With 1 base removed from V and 5 bases from J, the gap between germline ends came to 14 bases. The CDR3: CASSQVPSAGNEKLFF. CDR3 coding DNA: TGCGCCAGCAGCCAAGTACCCTCGGCAGGGAATGAAAAACTGTTTTTT.

This chain connects TRBV2 to TRBJ2-7, with D perhaps TRBD1 or TRBD2 (6 bases each). This CDR3 spans 14 amino acids. Trimming stripped 8 bases from V and 3 bases from J, with 17 bases between. Germline CDR1 and CDR2: SNHLY and FYNNEI. CDR3 amino acids: CASGGTNSYYEQYF. The CDR3 bases are TGTGCCAGCGGGGGGACAAACTCCTACTACGAGCAGTACTTC.

A remark on this clone: Other DNA sequences in the sample encode the same CDR3. The rearrangement joins TRBV5-1 to TRBJ2-7; maybe TRBD2 (5 bases). The CDR3 is 12 residues long. CDR1 is SGHRS and CDR2 is YFSETQ in the germline V gene. V lost 4 bases and J lost 3, with 8 bases in between. CDR3 residues: CASSRDNYEQYF. CDR3 nucleotide sequence: TGCGCCAGCAGCCGGGATAACTACGAGCAGTACTTC.

The rearrangement links TRBV25-1 to TRBJ2-7; perhaps TRBD2 as D (5 bases). The CDR3 is made up of 13 amino acids. The V and J ends lost 1 base and 2 bases respectively, with 6 bases between them. Germline CDR1 reads MGHDK; CDR2 reads SYGVNS. The CDR3 loop is CASSESGTYEQYF. CDR3 DNA: TGTGCCAGCAGTGAATCGGGAACCTACGAGCAGTACTTC.

In regard to this clone: Other DNA sequences within the sample encode an identical CDR3. The rearrangement links TRBV9 to TRBJ1-1, with D possibly matching TRBD1 (5 bases). CDR1 SGDLS and CDR2 YYNGEE come from the germline V gene. CDR3 length: 14 residues. Trimming took off 0 bases at V and 1 base at J, with 7 bases between the two ends. The CDR3 loop is CASSVDGGNTEAFF. The CDR3 coding sequence is TGTGCCAGCAGCGTAGACGGGGGGAACACTGAAGCTTTCTTT.

The rearrangement links TRBV28 to TRBJ2-7; tentatively, D is TRBD2 (5 bases). The CDR3 is 13 residues long. V lost 6 bases and J lost 2, with 11 bases in between. Germline CDR1 and CDR2: MDHEN and SYDVKM. The CDR3 spells CASSGGLTYEQYF. The CDR3 bases are TGTGCCAGCAGCGGAGGCCTAACCTACGAGCAGTACTTC.

The chain carries TRBV5-6 and TRBJ2-7, with D possibly being TRBD1 or TRBD2 (5 bases each). Germline CDR1 SGHDT, CDR2 YYEEEE. The CDR3 length is 12 residues. CDR3 sequence: CDPEGPSYEQYF. CDR3 nucleotide sequence: TGTGACCCCGAGGGGCCCTCCTACGAGCAGTACTTC. Full variable domain (remainder filled in from reference TRBV5-6 and TRBJ2-7): DAGVTQSPTHLIKTRGQQVTLRCSPKSGHDTVSWYQQALGQGPQFIFQYYEEEERQRGNFPDRFSGHQFPNYSSELNVNALLLGDSALYLCDPEGPSYEQYFGPGTRLTVT.

The CDR3 bases are TGTGCCAGCAGCTTACCAGACAGGGAAGGGGAGCTGTTTTTT. It translates to CASSLPDREGELFF. The chain carries TRBV7-3 and TRBJ2-2; 7 positions match TRBD1. CDR3 length: 14 residues. Losses at the gene ends were 2 bases for V and 8 bases for J; bases not matched to a gene: 5. Germline CDR1 is SGHTA and CDR2 is FQGTGA.

The chain employs TRBV27 and TRBJ2-2, with D possibly being TRBD1 (6 bases). V dropped 3 bases and J dropped 6 bases, with 17 bases sitting between them. This CDR3 contains 16 residues. The germline V gene has CDR1 MNHEY and CDR2 SMNVEV (reference sequence). The CDR3 loop is CASSFGGTRRPGELFF. CDR3 nucleotides: TGTGCCAGCAGTTTTGGGGGCACGAGACGACCCGGGGAGCTGTTTTTT.

Note on this clone: This sample includes further DNA sequences coding for the same CDR3. The V and J genes are TRBV30 and TRBJ2-3; D remains unclear. There are 11 residues in the CDR3. Deletions cut 5 bases from V and 0 bases from J, with 3 bases between. In germline, CDR1 is GTSNPN, CDR2 SVGIG (reference sequence). CDR3 region: CAWSSTDTQYF. The CDR3 DNA sequence: TGTGCCTGGTCTAGCACAGATACGCAGTATTTT.